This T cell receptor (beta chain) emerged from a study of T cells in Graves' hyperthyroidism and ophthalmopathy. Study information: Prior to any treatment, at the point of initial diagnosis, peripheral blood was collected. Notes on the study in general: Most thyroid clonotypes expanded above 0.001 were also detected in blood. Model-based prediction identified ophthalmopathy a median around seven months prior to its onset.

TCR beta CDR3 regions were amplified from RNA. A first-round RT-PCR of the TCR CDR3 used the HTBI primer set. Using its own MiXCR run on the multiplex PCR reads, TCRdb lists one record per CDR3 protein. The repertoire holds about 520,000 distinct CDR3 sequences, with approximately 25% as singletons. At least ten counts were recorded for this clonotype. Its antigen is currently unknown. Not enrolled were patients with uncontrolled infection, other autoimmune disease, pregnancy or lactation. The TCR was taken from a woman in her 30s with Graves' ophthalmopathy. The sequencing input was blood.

The CDR3 DNA reads TGTGCCAGCAGTGGACCGGGACAGGGGGCCTACGAGCAGTACTTC. This translates into CASSGPGQGAYEQYF. V gene TRBV28 combines with J gene TRBJ2-7; 11 bases map to TRBD1. With V trimmed by 5 bases and J by 2 bases, 5 bases remained unmatched. Germline CDR1 and CDR2: MDHEN and SYDVKM. The CDR3 runs to 15 residues. Based on the CDR3 plus reference TRBV28 and TRBJ2-7, the full variable domain is DVKVTQSSRYLVKRTGEKVFLECVQDMDHENMFWYRQDPGLGLRLIYFSYDVKMKEKGDIPEGYSVSREKKERFSLILESASTNQTSMYLCASSGPGQGAYEQYFGPGTRLTVT.